The TCR beta chain described here comes from a study of T cell repertoires in cytomegalovirus infection. At the level of the study: Based on public TCR beta signatures, there were indications of CMV infection and of a matching HLA type.

Each CDR3 protein is one row after TCRdb ran MiXCR on the reads. Among over 150,000 distinct CDR3 sequences, roughly 19% were seen once, and the ten largest hold around 3.1%. Germline V gene lookup returns CDR1 MDHEN and CDR2 SYDVKM. V shed 1 base and J shed 4 bases, with 10 bases lying between them. The CDR3 covers 14 residues. This clonotype occurred a few times. The receptor was isolated from a human donor in good health (CMV status not recorded). Some clones in this sample may be carry-over from other donors' samples. The V gene is TRBV28, the J gene TRBJ1-1; weak D call: TRBD1 (6 bases). The sample consisted of PBMCs. In DNA, the CDR3 is TGTGCCAGCAGTTTATTGTTAGGGGGCACTGAAGCTTTCTTT. It is translated as CASSLLLGGTEAFF.